One sample yielded the 21 T cell receptor beta chains listed below, sequenced in a study of response to subunit inactivated influenza vaccine (dated by TCRdb to 2017 to 2018). The library came from RT-PCR. Sequencing instrument: Illumina HiSeq 2500. TCRdb reran the public reads through fastp at Q25 and MiXCR, keeping productive beta chains. Every CDR3 protein is listed once, alongside the most common genes and DNA of its rows. The sample profile shows 750,000 to 850,000 distinct CDR3 sequences; around 18% of them were found once. Of the sample, approximately 11% is held by the ten largest clones. The specimen was PBMCs from blood, collected roughly 5 days after vaccination. These receptors originate from a man aged 50 to 60 who received an inactivated influenza vaccine. Donor details come from another sample of the same person, matched by shared clones.

CDR3 loop: CASSLKGTSGGHTDTQYF. The CDR3 nucleotides are TGTGCCAGCAGCTTAAAAGGGACTAGCGGGGGACACACAGATACGCAGTATTTT. V usage is TRBV7-3 and J usage is TRBJ2-3; TRBD2 agrees at 14 bases. This CDR3 is built from 18 residues. Germline CDR1 and CDR2: SGHTA and FQGTGA. Losses at the gene ends were 1 base for V and 2 bases for J; bases not matched to a gene: 5.

The CDR3 coding sequence is TGTGCCAGCAGCTCCTCAGGTGGCTCCTATAATTCACCCCTCCACTTT. Protein: CASSSSGGSYNSPLHF. V usage is TRBV7-9 and J usage is TRBJ1-6, with D hard to call. CDR1 is SEHNR, CDR2 FQNEAQ, per germline (reference sequence). CDR3 length equals 16 residues. Trimming shortened V by 4 bases and J by 0 bases, and 10 bases separated the two germline ends.

The sample holds many counts of this clonotype. The J gene is TRBJ2-1, the V gene TRBV7-9; D may be TRBD2 (6 bases). Germline lookup yields CDR1 SEHNR and CDR2 FQNEAQ (reference sequence). The CDR3 is 12 residues long. V was pared by 5 bases and J by 9 bases, with 11 bases between. CDR3 bases: TGTGCCAGCAGCCCAACTAGCTTTGAGCAGTTCTTC. As protein: CASSPTSFEQFF.

In its sample, this clonotype was seen many times. CDR3 in DNA: TGCAGCGTCGGGGACAGGGGCACAGATACGCAGTATTTT. It specifies CSVGDRGTDTQYF. The rearrangement uses TRBV29-1 and TRBJ2-3; TRBD1 agrees at 9 bases. The ends lost 6 bases at V and 1 base at J; junction bases unmatched: 2. The V gene's germline CDR1 is SQVTM and CDR2 ANQGSEA. The CDR3 covers 13 residues.

This clonotype has at least ten counts. The V and J genes are TRBV10-3 and TRBJ2-3; tentatively, D is TRBD1 or TRBD2 (5 bases each). The germline gives CDR1 ENHRY, CDR2 SYGVKD. Trimming removed 0 bases at V and 3 bases at J, with 19 bases between. The CDR3 length is 18 residues. The chain's CDR3 is CAISESAGAPVETDTQYF. For the CDR3, the DNA is TGTGCCATCAGTGAGTCCGCCGGGGCTCCCGTGGAGACAGATACGCAGTATTTT.

This clonotype was seen many times. Here the CDR3 reads CASSEYSGLSSYEQYF. DNA of the CDR3: TGTGCCAGCAGTGAATACTCAGGGCTGAGCTCCTACGAGCAGTACTTC. The V gene is TRBV25-1, the J gene TRBJ2-7, with a possible D match to TRBD1 (5 bases). Trimming left V 0 bases short and J 0 bases short, with 12 bases between. The germline V gene has CDR1 MGHDK and CDR2 SYGVNS. CDR3 length: 16 residues.

The chain carries TRBV28 and TRBJ2-7; 9 bases are shared with TRBD2. This CDR3 is built from 14 residues. J lost 7 bases, V lost 5 bases, and 9 bases had no gene match. The germline V gene has CDR1 MDHEN and CDR2 SYDVKM. DNA of the CDR3: TGTGCCAGCAGTGACCCGGGACTAGCTGGGGAGCAGTACTTC. Its translation is CASSDPGLAGEQYF.

The genes are TRBV20-1 and TRBJ2-3; D gene uncertain. The CDR3 spans 12 residues. Trimming pared 7 bases from V and 2 bases from J, leaving 10 bases between. CDR1 and CDR2 from the germline V gene are DFQATT and SNEGSKA (reference sequence). The CDR3, as DNA: TGCAGTGTTGGGGATAACACAGATACGCAGTATTTT. Amino acids: CSVGDNTDTQYF.

This chain joins TRBV20-1 and TRBJ1-5; D call uncertain. The germline gives CDR1 DFQATT, CDR2 SNEGSKA (reference sequence). This CDR3 spans 14 amino acids. V lost 3 bases, J lost 5 bases, and 14 bases lay in between. The chain's CDR3 is CSAREGLLDQPQHF. CDR3 DNA sequence: TGCAGTGCTAGGGAGGGTCTGTTGGATCAGCCCCAGCATTTT.

This clonotype was detected only a few times. This chain links TRBV15 with TRBJ1-1, with TRBD1 matching over 7 bases. CDR3 length equals 14 residues. The germline CDR1 and CDR2 sequences are LNHNV and YYDKDF (reference sequence). The junction had 8 bases not matched to a gene; V was cut back by 6 bases and J by 4 bases. CDR3 nucleotides: TGTGCCACCAGACAGACAGGGTTAGGCACTGAAGCTTTCTTT. Translating it yields CATRQTGLGTEAFF.

This clonotype has a handful of counts. The chain recombines TRBV9 with TRBJ1-6; 7 nucleotides align to TRBD1. V gave up 0 bases and J gave up 7 bases; unmatched junction bases: 7. Germline V CDR1 and CDR2: SGDLS, YYNGEE. This CDR3 comprises 16 residues. CDR3 region: CASSVGQGQENSPLHF. In DNA form, the CDR3 reads TGTGCCAGCAGCGTAGGGCAAGGACAGGAAAATTCACCCCTCCACTTT. The full variable domain, with the rest looked up from reference TRBV9 and TRBJ1-6, is DSGVTQTPKHLITATGQRVTLRCSPRSGDLSVYWYQQSLDQGLQFLIQYYNGEERAKGNILERFSAQQFPDLHSELNLSSLELGDSALYFCASSVGQGQENSPLHFGNGTRLTVT.

This CDR3 is CSASSPSGPDTQYF. DNA for the CDR3: TGCAGTGCAAGTAGTCCTAGCGGCCCAGATACGCAGTATTTT. The chain is built from TRBV20-1 and TRBJ2-3; TRBD2 aligns across 7 bases. V lost 6 bases and J lost 4; bases outside the gene matches: 10. CDR3 length: 14 residues. Germline CDR1 DFQATT, CDR2 SNEGSKA (reference sequence).

This clonotype has at least ten counts. V usage is TRBV24-1 and J usage is TRBJ2-2; TRBD1 matches at 7 bases. CDR3 length: 15 residues. J gave up 0 bases and V 3 bases, and 0 bases lay outside the gene matches. Germline V gene lookup returns CDR1 KGHDR and CDR2 SFDVKD. CDR3 DNA: TGTGCCACCAGTGATGGGACAGCGAACACCGGGGAGCTGTTTTTT. Translated, it gives CATSDGTANTGELFF.

This clonotype was detected a few times. The rearrangement joins TRBV28 to TRBJ2-3; D may be TRBD1 (6 bases). This CDR3 has 16 residues. Germline CDR1 reads MDHEN; CDR2 reads SYDVKM. V lost 1 base and J 0 bases, leaving 11 bases between the germline ends. As DNA, the CDR3 is TGTGCCAGCAGTTTATTAGGGGGAGAGAGCACAGATACGCAGTATTTT. It is translated as CASSLLGGESTDTQYF.

The J gene is TRBJ1-1, the V gene TRBV10-3; 9 nucleotides align to TRBD1. Germline-derived CDR1 and CDR2 are ENHRY and SYGVKD. J lost 1 base, V lost 7 bases, and 4 bases had no gene match. The CDR3 contains 14 residues. CDR3 in DNA: TGTGCCATCACCGGGACAGGGAGGAACACTGAAGCTTTCTTT. It encodes CAITGTGRNTEAFF.

The chain is built from TRBV20-1 and TRBJ1-2; 7 nucleotides align to TRBD1. J lost 5 bases, V lost 3 bases, and 6 bases had no gene match. The CDR3 extends over 13 amino acids. In germline, CDR1 is DFQATT, CDR2 SNEGSKA (reference sequence). CDR3 sequence reads: CSASGTAPYGYTF. The CDR3, as DNA: TGCAGTGCTAGTGGGACAGCACCTTATGGCTACACCTTC.

This clonotype showed up just a few times. This chain uses TRBV7-8 with TRBJ1-1; perhaps TRBD1 as D (5 bases). V shed 6 bases and J shed 3 bases, with 5 bases lying between them. The germline CDR1 and CDR2 sequences are SGHVS and FQNEAQ. CDR3 length: 11 amino acids. The DNA for the CDR3 is TGTGCCAGCAGGACAGACACTGAAGCTTTCTTT. Translating it yields CASRTDTEAFF.

V is TRBV5-1 and J is TRBJ2-7; D may be TRBD1 (6 bases). Between the trimmed V and J ends, which lost 3 bases and 4 bases, there was a span of 11 bases. Germline V CDR1 and CDR2: SGHRS, YFSETQ. There are 13 residues in the CDR3. CDR3 loop: CASSSDRRYEQYF. The CDR3 DNA follows: TGCGCCAGCAGCTCCGACAGGAGATACGAGCAGTACTTC.

A few counts support this clonotype. The chain employs TRBV6-1 and TRBJ2-2; the D call may be TRBD1 or TRBD2 (5 bases each). The CDR3 extends over 14 amino acids. Per germline, CDR1 MNHNS and CDR2 SASEGT. The V and J ends lost 9 bases and 0 bases respectively, with 11 bases between them. CDR3 DNA sequence: TGTGCCAGTAAACCGGGACCGAACACCGGGGAGCTGTTTTTT. Translation gives CASKPGPNTGELFF.

The chain employs TRBV12-3 or TRBV12-4 and TRBJ2-7; D possibly corresponds to TRBD2 (6 bases). The V end lost 1 base, the J end lost 4 bases, and 11 bases lay between the germline ends. There are 14 residues in the CDR3. Here the CDR3 reads CASSLGRVRYEQYF. CDR3 bases: TGTGCCAGCAGTTTAGGGAGGGTCCGGTACGAGCAGTACTTC.

This clonotype came up a few times. The chain links TRBV20-1 to TRBJ1-2; D might be TRBD1 (6 bases). Germline CDR1 DFQATT, CDR2 SNEGSKA (reference sequence). V lost 2 bases and J 0 bases, leaving 13 bases between the germline ends. This CDR3 is built from 15 residues. CDR3 region: CSARSLQGPNYGYTF. CDR3 sequence (DNA): TGCAGTGCTAGAAGTTTACAGGGACCTAACTATGGCTACACCTTC.